A single count supports the clone carrying this T cell receptor (beta chain). This record belongs to a study of blood T cell repertoires in COVID-19. Study at large: The United States, Italy and Spain were the sources of the acute and convalescent COVID-19 samples. T cells, B-cell-depleted T cells, or PBMCs supplied cDNA or gDNA.

The germline CDR1 and CDR2 sequences are SGHAT and FQNNGV. This CDR3 comprises 16 residues. V shed 4 bases, J shed 3 bases, and the junction held 9 bases outside the gene matches. As originally analysed: Reference gene primer amplification yielded estimated nucleated cell counts. Clones were read by immunoSEQ multiplex PCR, and TCRdb kept only the in-frame ones, dropping some. The V and J calls and clone size were taken over from that table, and D and trimming were inferred from the DNA. The sample yields 100,000 or so clones, over 75% seen once. The chain uses TRBV11-2 and TRBJ2-3; 8 bases are a match to TRBD2. The receptor's source is a middle-aged man with acute or convalescent COVID-19. Sequencing was carried out using peripheral blood. The CDR3 region has the DNA TGTGCCAGCAGCTGGCCGAGCGGGGGAACGACAGATACGCAGTATTTT. The encoded protein is CASSWPSGGTTDTQYF.